This is a list of T cell receptor beta chains from one sample in a study of blood T cell repertoires in COVID-19. Profiling relied on immunoSEQ multiplex PCR, and the TCRdb table lists in-frame clones only, not all of them. The profile shows 150,000 to 200,000 clones, approximately 88% of them singletons. What was sequenced was PBMCs or T cells enriched from blood (not recorded which). Every receptor here comes from a man aged 65-85 years who had been exposed to COVID-19. The CDR3 runs from the conserved cysteine through the conserved F or W.

J gene | V gene | CDR3 protein
TRBJ2-3 | TRBV29-1 | CSAFRDTDTQYF
TRBJ1-4 | TRBV4-1 | CASSLRQGYNEKLFF
TRBJ1-2 | TRBV6-5 | CASSHDRARYGYTF
TRBJ1-2 | TRBV10-3 | CAISDRGPNYGYTF
TRBJ2-1 | TRBV5-1 | CASSSDLGRFF
TRBJ2-7 | TRBV5-8 | CASSRGLAGEQYF
TRBJ1-3 | TRBV3-1/TRBV3-2 | CASSDTGLSGNTIYF
TRBJ1-2 | TRBV7-9 | CASSPSPGQGYTF
TRBJ1-2 | TRBV14 | CASSQGLSYGYTF
TRBJ1-1 | TRBV25-1 | CASSEYDSLMNTEAFF
TRBJ2-1 | TRBV5-1 | CASNIGTGAVDEQFF
TRBJ2-7 | TRBV29-1 | CSVDGKNYEQYF
TRBJ1-4 | TRBV4-3 | CASSQTTGSTNEKLFF
TRBJ1-2 | TRBV2 | CASSGQGNGYTF
TRBJ2-5 | TRBV19 | CASSTLSGGGWETQYF
TRBJ2-1 | TRBV3-1/TRBV3-2 | CASTPSVTYNEQFF
TRBJ2-7 | TRBV6-5 | CASSFQFSYEQYF
TRBJ1-4 | TRBV5-4 | CASSFYRGQGEKLFF
TRBJ2-3 | TRBV4-1 | CASSDAGRGTQYF
TRBJ1-2 | TRBV6-5 | CASSSQGAGGYTF
TRBJ1-3 | TRBV18 | CASSPGTGTGNTIYF
TRBJ1-2 | TRBV19 | CASRRQNYGYTF
TRBJ2-2 | TRBV7-8 | CASSLMRERSTGELFF
TRBJ2-2 | TRBV6-5 | CASSRTVNTGELFF
TRBJ1-2 | TRBV2 | CASSVEMIYGYTF
TRBJ1-4 | TRBV25-1 | CASGGQGTTNEKLFF
TRBJ2-1 | TRBV2 | CASRGGNYQPLYNEQFF
TRBJ1-2 | TRBV19 | CASGGTGSSPYGYTF
TRBJ1-4 | TRBV28 | CASSLLGREYFEKLFF
TRBJ1-6 | TRBV3-1/TRBV3-2 | CASSQPQGNSPLHF
TRBJ2-7 | TRBV5-1 | CASSLLAGSSYEQYF
TRBJ1-2 | TRBV3-1/TRBV3-2 | CASSARGGEGYTF
TRBJ1-1 | TRBV11-3 | CASSLGGREAFF